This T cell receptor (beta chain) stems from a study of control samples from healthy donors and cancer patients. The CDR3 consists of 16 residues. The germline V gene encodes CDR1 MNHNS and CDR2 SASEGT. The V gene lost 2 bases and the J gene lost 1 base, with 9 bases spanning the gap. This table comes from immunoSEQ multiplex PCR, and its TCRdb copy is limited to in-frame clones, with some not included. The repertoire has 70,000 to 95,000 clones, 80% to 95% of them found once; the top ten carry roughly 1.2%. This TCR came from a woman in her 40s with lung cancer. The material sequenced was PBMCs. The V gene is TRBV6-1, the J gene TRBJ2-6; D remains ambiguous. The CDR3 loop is CASSENIGSGANVLTF. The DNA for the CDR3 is TGTGCCAGCAGTGAAAATATAGGTTCTGGGGCCAACGTCCTGACTTTC.